A single sample is the source of the 22 T cell receptor beta chains below, sequenced in a study of blood T cell repertoires in COVID-19. Clones were sequenced by immunoSEQ multiplex PCR, and TCRdb holds only the in-frame ones, with some missing. There are some 160,000 clones in the sample; just under 80% occur only once, and approximately 6.2% lies in the top ten. What was sequenced was peripheral blood. The receptors shown here come from a man in his 70s with active or convalescent COVID-19.

The rearrangement uses TRBV19 and TRBJ1-1; 7 bases fit TRBD1. Trimming removed 6 bases from V and 0 bases from J; junction bases left unmatched: 4. Germline CDR1 and CDR2: LNHDA and SQIVND (reference sequence). The CDR3 is 14 amino acids. Written as DNA, the CDR3 is TGTGCCAGTAGGGCCGGGACAGTGAACACTGAAGCTTTCTTT. It codes for CASRAGTVNTEAFF.

V is TRBV6-8 and J is TRBJ1-5; the D gene is possibly TRBD1 (5 bases). The CDR3 length is 17 residues. Between the trimmed V and J ends, which lost 4 bases and 0 bases, there was a span of 16 bases. From germline, CDR1 is MNHGY and CDR2 SAAAGT. The CDR3 nucleotides read TGTGCCAGCAGTTCGAGGAGGGACGGATATAGCAATCAGCCCCAGCATTTT. Amino acid sequence: CASSSRRDGYSNQPQHF.

This clone was counted once. The chain has TRBV6-1 and TRBJ2-2, with 12 nucleotides matching TRBD2. The CDR3 runs 18 residues. CDR1 is MNHNS and CDR2 is SASEGT in the germline V gene. V was clipped by 3 bases and J by 6 bases; unmatched bases: 11. The CDR3 nucleotides read TGTGCCAGCAGTGAGTCCCCCACCGCTAGCGGGGGGGCCGGGGAGCTGTTTTTT. Translation gives CASSESPTASGGAGELFF.

The CDR3 DNA reads TGTGCCGCAGAGGCAGAAAGCGGGGAGCTGTTTTTT. This sequence encodes CAAEAESGELFF. The chain joins TRBV6-4 to TRBJ2-2, with D unresolved. Looked up from germline, CDR1 is MRHNA and CDR2 is SNTAGT. With 11 bases removed from V and 7 bases from J, the gap between germline ends came to 14 bases. CDR3 length: 12 amino acids.

The genes are TRBV10-3 and TRBJ2-3; possible D gene TRBD1, 6 bases. CDR1 ENHRY and CDR2 SYGVKD come from the germline V gene. The V end was cut by 5 bases, the J end by 4 bases, with 13 bases between. This CDR3 comprises 14 residues. CDR3 amino acids: CAISPIQGPDTQYF. CDR3 DNA: TGTGCCATCAGTCCCATACAGGGTCCAGATACGCAGTATTTT.

The CDR3 protein is CASSPHRAMNTEAFF. CDR3 DNA: TGTGCCAGCAGTCCCCACAGGGCCATGAACACTGAAGCTTTCTTT. J is TRBJ1-1 and V is TRBV28; TRBD1 might be the D (6 bases). This CDR3 has 15 amino acids. CDR1 MDHEN and CDR2 SYDVKM come from the germline V gene. Trimming took off 5 bases at V and 0 bases at J, with 13 bases between the two ends.

The chain uses TRBV27 and TRBJ1-5; D is uncertain. V gave up 0 bases and J gave up 4 bases, with 10 bases separating them. The CDR3 is made up of 15 amino acids. CDR1 is MNHEY and CDR2 is SMNVEV in the germline V gene (reference sequence). CDR3 region: CASSLSMGTNQPQHF. CDR3 DNA sequence: TGTGCCAGCAGTTTATCGATGGGCACAAATCAGCCCCAGCATTTT.

The V call is TRBV5-1, the J call TRBJ2-3, with 8 bases fitting TRBD2. After removal of 3 bases from V and 4 bases from J, the junction contained 4 bases not matched to a gene. Germline CDR1 and CDR2: SGHRS and YFSETQ. CDR3 length equals 14 residues. The CDR3 region is CASSSGGSADTQYF. CDR3 DNA: TGCGCCAGCAGCTCGGGGGGGTCGGCAGATACGCAGTATTTT.

V is TRBV9 and J is TRBJ2-2; possibly TRBD1 for D (6 bases). The CDR3 consists of 16 residues. Per the germline V gene, CDR1 is SGDLS and CDR2 is YYNGEE. Between the trimmed V and J ends, which lost 4 bases and 1 base, there was a span of 14 bases. CDR3 sequence: CASSPGQLKNTGELFF. The CDR3 DNA sequence: TGTGCCAGCAGCCCAGGACAGTTGAAGAACACCGGGGAGCTGTTTTTT.

This clone was seen only a few times. The chain's CDR3 is CASSYLQGAITEAFF. CDR3 DNA sequence: TGTGCCAGCAGTTACTTACAGGGGGCAATCACTGAAGCTTTCTTT. The gene calls are TRBV6-7 and TRBJ1-1, with TRBD1 matching over 9 bases. TRBV6-7 is flagged as an ORF with uncertain function. The CDR3 is 15 residues long. Trimming at V came to 1 base and at J to 4 bases, leaving 4 bases not matched to a gene.

Turning to this clone: Given the absence of the conserved phenylalanine or tryptophan at the CDR3 end, a read error is likely. Because the CDR3's place on the DNA is in doubt, the DNA is left out and the CDR3 is given as listed by TCRdb. The chain is built from TRBV2 and TRBJ1-1; no check of the table's D call, TRBD1, against the DNA was made. Ends included, the CDR3 has 13 residues. Germline lookup yields CDR1 SNHLY and CDR2 FYNNEI. CDR3 loop: CASSEARGTVLQV.

The chain is built from TRBV6-5 and TRBJ1-2; D possibly corresponds to TRBD1 (6 bases). V was pared by 8 bases and J by 4 bases, with 14 bases between. The V gene's germline CDR1 is MNHEY and CDR2 SVGAGI. The CDR3 loop spans 13 amino acids. In nucleotides, the CDR3 is TGTGCCAGCGGGAGGGGGGGTGGCTATGGCTACACCTTC. This translates into CASGRGGGYGYTF.

V gene TRBV4-3 combines with J gene TRBJ2-1, with TRBD1 matching 7 bases. V lost 8 bases to trimming and J lost 6 bases; unmatched junction nucleotides: 7. Germline loops: CDR1 LGHNA, CDR2 YSLEER. The CDR3 sequence is 13 residues long. CDR3 DNA: TGCGCCAGCGGGTCGGGACAGCTCAATGAGCAGTTCTTC. It codes for CASGSGQLNEQFF.

In this sample, this clone turned up once. The chain carries TRBV24-1 and TRBJ2-3, with D maybe TRBD2 (6 bases). Germline V gives CDR1 KGHDR, CDR2 SFDVKD. This CDR3 has 14 residues. V was cut by 3 bases and J by 6 bases, with 12 bases left in between. The CDR3, as DNA: TGTGCCACCAGTGATGGAGAAAGCGGGGATACGCAGTATTTT. Encoded protein: CATSDGESGDTQYF.

The V gene is TRBV7-2, the J gene TRBJ1-2; D is undetermined. Trimming shortened V by 1 base and J by 7 bases, and 13 bases separated the two germline ends. This CDR3 is built from 14 residues. CDR1 and CDR2 (germline): SGHTA, FQGNSA. The CDR3 coding sequence is TGTGCCAGCAGCTTAGACGGGTCCCGGATTGGCTACACCTTC. This gives the protein CASSLDGSRIGYTF.

The chain joins TRBV11-2 to TRBJ2-1, with 9 nucleotides matching TRBD1. Losses at the gene ends were 4 bases for V and 3 bases for J; bases not matched to a gene: 10. The CDR3 length is 17 residues. CDR1 is SGHAT, CDR2 FQNNGV, per germline. The CDR3 bases are TGTGCCAGCAGCTCGCCCCTGGGACAGGGCTTCTACAATGAGCAGTTCTTC. Translation gives CASSSPLGQGFYNEQFF.

This chain connects TRBV6-5 to TRBJ2-1; D perhaps matches TRBD1 (6 bases). Per the germline V gene, CDR1 is MNHEY and CDR2 is SVGAGI. V was trimmed by 0 bases and J by 7 bases, leaving 7 bases between them. This CDR3 contains 13 residues. The chain's CDR3 is CASSYSGANEQFF. The CDR3 DNA follows: TGTGCCAGCAGTTACTCGGGGGCGAATGAGCAGTTCTTC.

This chain joins TRBV14 and TRBJ1-5; D unresolved. This CDR3 region has 13 residues. Germline V gives CDR1 SGHDN, CDR2 FVKESK. V was clipped by 0 bases and J by 3 bases, with 3 bases between them. This CDR3 is CASSQDLNQPQHF. The CDR3 DNA reads as TGTGCCAGCAGCCAAGATCTCAATCAGCCCCAGCATTTT.

The chain couples TRBV19 to TRBJ2-7, with 10 bases lining up with TRBD1. Germline loops: CDR1 LNHDA, CDR2 SQIVND (reference sequence). V shed 6 bases, J shed 3 bases, and the junction held 8 bases outside the gene matches. The CDR3 consists of 15 residues. CDR3 in DNA: TGTGCCAGTAGCCGCGGGACAGGGGACTTCTACGAGCAGTACTTC. This sequence encodes CASSRGTGDFYEQYF. The full variable domain, in which reference TRBV19 and TRBJ2-7 provide the parts outside the CDR3, is DGGITQSPKYLFRKEGQNVTLSCEQNLNHDAMYWYRQDPGQGLRLIYYSQIVNDFQKGDIAEGYSVSREKKESFPLTVTSAQKNPTAFYLCASSRGTGDFYEQYFGPGTRLTVT.

This clone has a single count. The V and J genes are TRBV6-6 and TRBJ2-3; 12 nucleotides match TRBD2. V shed 0 bases, J shed 6 bases, and the junction held 4 bases outside the gene matches. Germline loops: CDR1 MNHNY, CDR2 SVGAGI (reference sequence). The CDR3 covers 16 residues. CDR3 sequence: CASSYSTSGGADTQYF. CDR3 nucleotides: TGTGCCAGCAGTTACTCGACTAGCGGGGGCGCGGATACGCAGTATTTT.

This sequence joins TRBV9 and TRBJ2-2, with D maybe TRBD1 (6 bases). The CDR3 has 13 amino acids. In germline, CDR1 is SGDLS, CDR2 YYNGEE. The V and J ends lost 3 bases and 4 bases respectively, with 7 bases between them. The CDR3 spells CASSAQGTGELFF. For the CDR3, the DNA is TGTGCCAGCAGCGCACAGGGCACCGGGGAGCTGTTTTTT.

The CDR3 protein is CASSFSGEGGETQYF. The CDR3 DNA is TGCGCCAGCAGCTTTAGCGGAGAGGGGGGGGAGACCCAGTACTTC. The chain uses TRBV5-1 and TRBJ2-5; maybe TRBD2 (7 bases). Trimming removed 2 bases at V and 5 bases at J, with 16 bases between. Germline V gene data show CDR1 as SGHRS and CDR2 as YFSETQ. This CDR3 is 15 amino acids long. The full variable domain, its missing parts supplied by reference TRBV5-1 and TRBJ2-5, is KAGVTQTPRYLIKTRGQQVTLSCSPISGHRSVSWYQQTPGQGLQFLFEYFSETQRNKGNFPGRFSGRQFSNSRSEMNVSTLELGDSALYLCASSFSGEGGETQYFGPGTRLLVL.